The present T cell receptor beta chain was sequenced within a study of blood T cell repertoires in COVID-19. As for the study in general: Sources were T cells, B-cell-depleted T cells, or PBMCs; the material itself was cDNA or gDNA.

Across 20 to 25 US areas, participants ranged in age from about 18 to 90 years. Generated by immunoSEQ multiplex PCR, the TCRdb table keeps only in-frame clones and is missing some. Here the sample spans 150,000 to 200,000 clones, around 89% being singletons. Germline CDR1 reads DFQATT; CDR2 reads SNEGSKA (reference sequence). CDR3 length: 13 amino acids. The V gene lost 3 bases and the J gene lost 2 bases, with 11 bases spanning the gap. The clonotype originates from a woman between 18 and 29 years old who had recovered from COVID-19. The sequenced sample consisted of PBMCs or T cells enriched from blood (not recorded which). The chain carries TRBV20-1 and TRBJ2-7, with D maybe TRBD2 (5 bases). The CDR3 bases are TGCAGTGCTAGTGGGGAGATGGCCTACGAGCAGTACTTC. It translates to CSASGEMAYEQYF.